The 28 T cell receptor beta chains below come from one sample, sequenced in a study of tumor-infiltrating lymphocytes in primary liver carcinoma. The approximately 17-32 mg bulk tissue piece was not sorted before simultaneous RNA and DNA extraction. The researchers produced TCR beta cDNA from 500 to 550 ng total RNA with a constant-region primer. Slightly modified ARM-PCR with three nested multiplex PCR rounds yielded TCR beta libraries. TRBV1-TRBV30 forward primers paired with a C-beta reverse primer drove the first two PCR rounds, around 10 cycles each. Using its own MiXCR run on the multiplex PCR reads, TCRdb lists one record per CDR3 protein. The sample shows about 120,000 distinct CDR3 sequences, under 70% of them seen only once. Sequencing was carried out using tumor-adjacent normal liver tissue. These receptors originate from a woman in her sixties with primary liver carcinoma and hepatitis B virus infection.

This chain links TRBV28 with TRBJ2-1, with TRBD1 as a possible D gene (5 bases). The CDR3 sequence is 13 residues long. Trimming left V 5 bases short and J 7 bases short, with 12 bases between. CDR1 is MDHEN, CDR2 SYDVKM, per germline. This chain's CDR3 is CASSLRQKNEQFF. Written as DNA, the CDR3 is TGTGCCAGCAGTCTGCGACAGAAGAATGAGCAGTTCTTC.

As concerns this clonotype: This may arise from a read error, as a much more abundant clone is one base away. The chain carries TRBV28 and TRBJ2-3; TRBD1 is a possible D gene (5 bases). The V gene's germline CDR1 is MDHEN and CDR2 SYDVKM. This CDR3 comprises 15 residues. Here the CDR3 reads CASSSPTESRDTQYF. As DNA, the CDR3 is TGTGCCAGCAGTTCGCCGACAGAGAGCAGAGATACGCAGTATTTT.

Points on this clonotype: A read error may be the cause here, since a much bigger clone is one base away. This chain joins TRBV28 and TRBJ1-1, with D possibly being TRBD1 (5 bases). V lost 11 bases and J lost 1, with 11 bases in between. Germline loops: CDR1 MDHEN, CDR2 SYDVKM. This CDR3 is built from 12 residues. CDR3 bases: TGTGCCTGCACAGGACAGAACACTGAAGCTTTCTTT. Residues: CACTGQNTEAFF.

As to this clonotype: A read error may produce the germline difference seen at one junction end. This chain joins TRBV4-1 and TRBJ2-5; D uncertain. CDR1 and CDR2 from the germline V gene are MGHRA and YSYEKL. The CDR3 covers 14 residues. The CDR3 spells CANSPRHLQETQYF. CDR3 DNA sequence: TGCGCCAACAGCCCCCGACATCTCCAAGAGACTCAGTACTTC.

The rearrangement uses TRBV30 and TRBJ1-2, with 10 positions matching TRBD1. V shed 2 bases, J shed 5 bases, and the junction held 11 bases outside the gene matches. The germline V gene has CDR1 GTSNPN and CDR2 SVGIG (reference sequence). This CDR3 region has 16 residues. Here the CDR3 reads CAWSTPGTGAVYGYTF. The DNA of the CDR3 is TGTGCCTGGAGTACACCCGGGACAGGGGCGGTTTATGGCTACACCTTC.

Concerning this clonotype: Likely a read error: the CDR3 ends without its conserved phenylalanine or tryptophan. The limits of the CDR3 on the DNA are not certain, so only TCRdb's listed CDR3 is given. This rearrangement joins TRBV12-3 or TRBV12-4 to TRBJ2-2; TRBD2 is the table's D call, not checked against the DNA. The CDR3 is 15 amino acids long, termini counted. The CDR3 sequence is CASIHTSGETGELFL.

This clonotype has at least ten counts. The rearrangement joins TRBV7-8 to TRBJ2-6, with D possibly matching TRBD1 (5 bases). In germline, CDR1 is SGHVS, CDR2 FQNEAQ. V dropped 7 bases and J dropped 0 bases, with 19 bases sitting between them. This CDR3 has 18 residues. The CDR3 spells CASTLFSPGHSGANVLTF. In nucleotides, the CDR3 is TGTGCCAGCACCCTATTCTCCCCTGGACACTCTGGGGCCAACGTCCTGACTTTC.

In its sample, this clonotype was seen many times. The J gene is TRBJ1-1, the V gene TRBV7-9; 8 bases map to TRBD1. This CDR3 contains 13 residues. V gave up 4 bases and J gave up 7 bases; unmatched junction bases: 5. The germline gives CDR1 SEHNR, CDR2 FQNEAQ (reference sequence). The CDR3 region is CASSSTGQGEAFF. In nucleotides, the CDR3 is TGTGCCAGCAGCTCGACCGGACAGGGTGAAGCTTTCTTT. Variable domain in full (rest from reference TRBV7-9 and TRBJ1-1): DTGVSQNPRHKITKRGQNVTFRCDPISEHNRLYWYRQTLGQGPEFLTYFQNEAQLEKSRLLSDRFSAERPKGSFSTLEIQRTEQGDSAMYLCASSSTGQGEAFFGQGTRLTVV.

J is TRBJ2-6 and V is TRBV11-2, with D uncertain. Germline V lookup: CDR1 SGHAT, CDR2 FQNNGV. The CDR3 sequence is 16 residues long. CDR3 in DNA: TGTATCAGCAGCCAGCGAACATACTCTGGGGCCAACGTCCTGACTTTC. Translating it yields CISSQRTYSGANVLTF.

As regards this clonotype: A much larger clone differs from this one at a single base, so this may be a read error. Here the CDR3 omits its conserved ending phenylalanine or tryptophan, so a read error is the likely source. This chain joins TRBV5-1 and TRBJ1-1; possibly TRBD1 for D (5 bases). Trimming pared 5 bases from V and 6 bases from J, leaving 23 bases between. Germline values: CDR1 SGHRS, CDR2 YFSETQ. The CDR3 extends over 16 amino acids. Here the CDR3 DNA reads TGCGCCAGCAGTACTCAGGGTGGTACTTTACTGTCTGAAGCTTTCTCT. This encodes CASSTQGGTLLSEAFS.

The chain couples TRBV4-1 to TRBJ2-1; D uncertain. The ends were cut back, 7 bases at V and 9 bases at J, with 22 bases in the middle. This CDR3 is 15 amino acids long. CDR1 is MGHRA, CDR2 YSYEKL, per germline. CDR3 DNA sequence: TGCGCCAGCAACACTGAGGCGATTAGCTGGGGTGAGCAGTTCTTC. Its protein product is CASNTEAISWGEQFF.

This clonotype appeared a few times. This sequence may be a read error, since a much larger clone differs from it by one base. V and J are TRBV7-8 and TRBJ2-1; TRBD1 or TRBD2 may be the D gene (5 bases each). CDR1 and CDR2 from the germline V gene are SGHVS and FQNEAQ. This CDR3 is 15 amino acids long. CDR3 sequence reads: CASSLAGTGYNKQFF. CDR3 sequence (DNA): TGTGCCAGCAGCTTAGCTGGGACGGGGTACAATAAGCAGTTCTTC.

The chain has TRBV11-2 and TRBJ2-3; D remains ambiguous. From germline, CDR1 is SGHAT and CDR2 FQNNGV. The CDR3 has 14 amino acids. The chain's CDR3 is CSCSDLVGTDTQYF. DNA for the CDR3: TGTTCCTGCAGCGATCTAGTGGGCACAGATACGCAGTATTTT.

The CDR3 coding sequence is TGTGCCAGCAGCCAACTAAACCCCGAGGTTGCCAATGAACTGTTCTTC. Its translation is CASSQLNPEVANELFF. This chain links TRBV11-2 with TRBJ2-1; D uncertain. Deletions cut 5 bases from V and 15 bases from J, with 29 bases between. The CDR3 is 16 amino acids. Germline V CDR1 and CDR2: SGHAT, FQNNGV.

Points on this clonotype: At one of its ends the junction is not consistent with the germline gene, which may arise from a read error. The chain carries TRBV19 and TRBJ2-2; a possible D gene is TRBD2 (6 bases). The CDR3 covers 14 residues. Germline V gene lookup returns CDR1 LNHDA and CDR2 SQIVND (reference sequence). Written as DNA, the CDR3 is TGTGCCAGTAGTGCGGGAAAGAACGCCGGGGAGCTGTTTTTT. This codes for CASSAGKNAGELFF.

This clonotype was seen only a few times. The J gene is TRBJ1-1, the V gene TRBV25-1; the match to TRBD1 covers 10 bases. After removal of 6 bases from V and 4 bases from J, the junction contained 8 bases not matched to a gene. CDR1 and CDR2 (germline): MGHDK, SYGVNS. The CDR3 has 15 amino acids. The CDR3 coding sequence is TGTGCCAGCAGCAGACAGGGGGCGGGAGGCACTGAAGCTTTCTTT. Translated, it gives CASSRQGAGGTEAFF.

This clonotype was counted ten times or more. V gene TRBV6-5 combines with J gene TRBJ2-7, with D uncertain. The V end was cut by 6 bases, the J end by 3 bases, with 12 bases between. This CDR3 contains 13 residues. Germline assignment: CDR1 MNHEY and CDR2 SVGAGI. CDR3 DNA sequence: TGTGCCAGCAGCCGCAGCGAGGTCTACGAGCAGTACTTC. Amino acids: CASSRSEVYEQYF.

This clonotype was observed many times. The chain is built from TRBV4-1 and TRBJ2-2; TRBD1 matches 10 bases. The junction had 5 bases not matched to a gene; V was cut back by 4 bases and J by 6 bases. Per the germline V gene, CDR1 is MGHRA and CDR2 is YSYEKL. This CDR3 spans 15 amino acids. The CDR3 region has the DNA TGCGCCAGCAGCCCGGACAGGGGGTTCCCCGGGGAGCTGTTTTTT. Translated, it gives CASSPDRGFPGELFF.

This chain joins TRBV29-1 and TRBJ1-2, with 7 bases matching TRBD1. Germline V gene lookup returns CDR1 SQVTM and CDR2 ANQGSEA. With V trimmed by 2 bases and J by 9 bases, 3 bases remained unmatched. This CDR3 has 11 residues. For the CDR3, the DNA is TGCAGCGTTGAAAGGGACAGTAGCTACACCTTC. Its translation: CSVERDSSYTF. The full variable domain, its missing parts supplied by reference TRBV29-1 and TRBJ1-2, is SAVISQKPSRDICQRGTSLTIQCQVDSQVTMMFWYRQQPGQSLTLIATANQGSEATYESGFVIDKFPISRPNLTFSTLTVSNMSPEDSSIYLCSVERDSSYTFGSGTRLTVV.

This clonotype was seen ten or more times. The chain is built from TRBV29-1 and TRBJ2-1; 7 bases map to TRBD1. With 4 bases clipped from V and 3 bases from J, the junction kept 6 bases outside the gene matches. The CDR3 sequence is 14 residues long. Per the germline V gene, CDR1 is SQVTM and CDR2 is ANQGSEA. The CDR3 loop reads CSVVKGGLYNEQFF. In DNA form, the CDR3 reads TGCAGCGTTGTTAAAGGGGGCCTCTACAATGAGCAGTTCTTC.

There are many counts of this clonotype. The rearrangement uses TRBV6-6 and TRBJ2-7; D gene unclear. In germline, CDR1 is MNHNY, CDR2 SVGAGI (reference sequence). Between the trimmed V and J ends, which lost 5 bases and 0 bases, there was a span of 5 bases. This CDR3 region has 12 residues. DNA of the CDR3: TGTGCCAGCAGTCCTAACTCCTACGAGCAGTACTTC. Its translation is CASSPNSYEQYF.

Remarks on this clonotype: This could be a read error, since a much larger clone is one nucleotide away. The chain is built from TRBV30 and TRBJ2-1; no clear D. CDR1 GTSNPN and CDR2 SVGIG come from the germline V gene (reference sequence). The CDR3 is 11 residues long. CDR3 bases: TGTGCAAGAAGTCAGGAAAATGAGCAGCTCTTC. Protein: CARSQENEQLF.

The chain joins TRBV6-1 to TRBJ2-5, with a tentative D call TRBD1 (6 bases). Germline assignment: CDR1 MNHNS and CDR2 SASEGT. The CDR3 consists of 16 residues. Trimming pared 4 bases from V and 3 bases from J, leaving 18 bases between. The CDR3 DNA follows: TGTGCCAGCAGTGTTCTACTTGGACAGAGTAAAGAGACCCAGTACTTC. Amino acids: CASSVLLGQSKETQYF.

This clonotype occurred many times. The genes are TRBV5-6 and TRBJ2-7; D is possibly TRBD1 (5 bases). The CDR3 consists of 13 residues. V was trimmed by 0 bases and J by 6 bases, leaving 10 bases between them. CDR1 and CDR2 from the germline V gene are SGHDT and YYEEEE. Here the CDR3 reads CASSLDRLGEQYF. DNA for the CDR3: TGTGCCAGCAGCTTGGACAGGCTCGGCGAGCAGTACTTC. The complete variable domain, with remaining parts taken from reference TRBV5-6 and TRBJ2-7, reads DAGVTQSPTHLIKTRGQQVTLRCSPKSGHDTVSWYQQALGQGPQFIFQYYEEEERQRGNFPDRFSGHQFPNYSSELNVNALLLGDSALYLCASSLDRLGEQYFGPGTRLTVT.

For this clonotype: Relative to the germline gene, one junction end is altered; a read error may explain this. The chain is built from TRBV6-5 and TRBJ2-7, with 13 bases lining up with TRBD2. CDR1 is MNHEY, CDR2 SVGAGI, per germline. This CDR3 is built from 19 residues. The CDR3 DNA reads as TGTGCAAGCAGTCACCCTACAGGACCCGGACTAGCGGGAGCCTACGAGCACTACTTC. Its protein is CASSHPTGPGLAGAYEHYF.

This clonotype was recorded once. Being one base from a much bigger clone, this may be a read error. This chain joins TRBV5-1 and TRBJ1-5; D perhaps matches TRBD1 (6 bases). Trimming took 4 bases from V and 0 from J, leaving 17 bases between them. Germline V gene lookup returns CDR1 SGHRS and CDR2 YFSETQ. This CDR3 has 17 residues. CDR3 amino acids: CASSLGQRGYSNQPQHF. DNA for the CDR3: TGCGCCAGCAGCCTCGGACAGCGGGGTTATAGCAATCAGCCCCAGCATTTT.

CDR3 bases: TGTGCCAGCAGTTTGCGGGGATTCCCAGATGCTTTCTTT. Translation: CASSLRGFPDAFF. This chain links TRBV12-3 or TRBV12-4 with TRBJ1-1; D gene unclear. V lost 3 bases, J lost 11 bases, and 16 bases lay in between. The CDR3 loop spans 13 amino acids.

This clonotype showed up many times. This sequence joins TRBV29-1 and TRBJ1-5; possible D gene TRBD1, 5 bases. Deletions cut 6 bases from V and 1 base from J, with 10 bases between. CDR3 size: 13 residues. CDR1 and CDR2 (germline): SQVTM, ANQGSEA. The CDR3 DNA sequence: TGCAGCGTCGCCGACAGAAGCAATCAGCCCCAGCATTTT. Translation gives CSVADRSNQPQHF.